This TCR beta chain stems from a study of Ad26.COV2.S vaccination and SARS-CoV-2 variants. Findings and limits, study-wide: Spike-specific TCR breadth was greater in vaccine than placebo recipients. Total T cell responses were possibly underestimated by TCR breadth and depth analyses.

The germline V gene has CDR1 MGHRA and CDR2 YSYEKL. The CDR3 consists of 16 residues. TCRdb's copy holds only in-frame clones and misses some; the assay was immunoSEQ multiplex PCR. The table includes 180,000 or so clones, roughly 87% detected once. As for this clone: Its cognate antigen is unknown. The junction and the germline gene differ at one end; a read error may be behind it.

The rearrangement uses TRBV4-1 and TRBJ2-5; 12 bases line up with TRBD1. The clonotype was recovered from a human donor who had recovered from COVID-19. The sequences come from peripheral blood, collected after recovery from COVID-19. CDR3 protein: CARSRPGQGAKETQYF. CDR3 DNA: TGCGCCCGCAGCCGACCGGGACAGGGGGCGAAAGAGACCCAGTACTTC.